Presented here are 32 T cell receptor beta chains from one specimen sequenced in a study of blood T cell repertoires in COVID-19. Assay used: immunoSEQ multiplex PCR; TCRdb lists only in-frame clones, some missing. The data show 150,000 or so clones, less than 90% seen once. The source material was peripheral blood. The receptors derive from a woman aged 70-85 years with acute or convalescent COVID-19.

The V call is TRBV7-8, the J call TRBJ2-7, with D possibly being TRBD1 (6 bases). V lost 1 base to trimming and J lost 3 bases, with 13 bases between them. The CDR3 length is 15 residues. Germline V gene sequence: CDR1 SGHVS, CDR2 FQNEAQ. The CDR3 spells CASSLVAGVIYEQYF. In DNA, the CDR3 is TGTGCCAGCAGCTTAGTGGCAGGGGTTATCTACGAGCAGTACTTC. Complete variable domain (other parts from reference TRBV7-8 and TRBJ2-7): GAGVSQSPRYKVAKRGQDVALRCDPISGHVSLFWYQQALGQGPEFLTYFQNEAQLDKSGLPSDRFFAERPEGSVSTLKIQRTQQEDSAVYLCASSLVAGVIYEQYFGPGTRLTVT.

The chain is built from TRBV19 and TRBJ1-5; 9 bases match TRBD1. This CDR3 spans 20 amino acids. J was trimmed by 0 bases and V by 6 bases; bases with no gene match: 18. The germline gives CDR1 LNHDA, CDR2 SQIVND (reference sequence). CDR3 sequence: CASRRRRDRAYEGSNQPQHF. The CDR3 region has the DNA TGTGCCAGTAGGCGTCGAAGGGACAGGGCCTATGAAGGTAGCAATCAGCCCCAGCATTTT.

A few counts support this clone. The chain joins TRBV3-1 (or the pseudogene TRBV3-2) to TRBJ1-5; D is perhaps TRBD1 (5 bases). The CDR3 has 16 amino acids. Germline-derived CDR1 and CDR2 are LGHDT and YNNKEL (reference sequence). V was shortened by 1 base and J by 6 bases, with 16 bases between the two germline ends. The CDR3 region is CASSQGGGALGQPQHF. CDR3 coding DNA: TGTGCCAGCAGCCAAGGAGGTGGGGCCCTAGGTCAGCCCCAGCATTTT.

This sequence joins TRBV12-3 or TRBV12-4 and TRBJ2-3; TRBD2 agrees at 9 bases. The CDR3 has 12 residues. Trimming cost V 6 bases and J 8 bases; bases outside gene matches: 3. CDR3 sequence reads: CASRRTSVTQYF. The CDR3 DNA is TGTGCCAGCAGGAGGACTAGCGTTACGCAGTATTTT.

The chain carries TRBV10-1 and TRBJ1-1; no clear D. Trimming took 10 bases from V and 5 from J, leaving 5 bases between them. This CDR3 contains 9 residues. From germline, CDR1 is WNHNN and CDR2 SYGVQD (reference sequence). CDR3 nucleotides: TGCGCCACATCAACTGAAGCTTTCTTT. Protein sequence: CATSTEAFF.

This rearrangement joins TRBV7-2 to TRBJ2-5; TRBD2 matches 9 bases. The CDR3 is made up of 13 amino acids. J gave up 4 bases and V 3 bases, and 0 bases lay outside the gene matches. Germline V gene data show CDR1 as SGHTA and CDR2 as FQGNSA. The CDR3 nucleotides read TGTGCCAGCAGCTTTAGCGGGGGAGAGACCCAGTACTTC. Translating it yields CASSFSGGETQYF.

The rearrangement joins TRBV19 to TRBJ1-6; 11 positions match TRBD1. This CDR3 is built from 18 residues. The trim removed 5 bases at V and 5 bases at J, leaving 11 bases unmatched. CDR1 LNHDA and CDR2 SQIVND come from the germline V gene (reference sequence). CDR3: CASSPRTGGAKNNSPLHF. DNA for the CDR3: TGTGCCAGTAGTCCCAGGACAGGGGGCGCAAAAAATAATTCACCCCTCCACTTT. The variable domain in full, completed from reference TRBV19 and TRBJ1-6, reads DGGITQSPKYLFRKEGQNVTLSCEQNLNHDAMYWYRQDPGQGLRLIYYSQIVNDFQKGDIAEGYSVSREKKESFPLTVTSAQKNPTAFYLCASSPRTGGAKNNSPLHFGNGTRLTVT.

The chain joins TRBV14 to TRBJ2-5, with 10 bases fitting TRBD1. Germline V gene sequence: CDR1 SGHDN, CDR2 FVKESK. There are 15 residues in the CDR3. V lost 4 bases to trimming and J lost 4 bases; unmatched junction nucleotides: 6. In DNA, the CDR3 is TGTGCCAGCAGCCCTTGGACAGGGGGGATAGAGACCCAGTACTTC. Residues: CASSPWTGGIETQYF.

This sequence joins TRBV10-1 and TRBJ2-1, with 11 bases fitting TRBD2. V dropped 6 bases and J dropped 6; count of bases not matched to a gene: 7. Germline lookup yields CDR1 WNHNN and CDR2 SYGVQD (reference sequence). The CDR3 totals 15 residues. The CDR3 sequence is CASRRLAGHLNEQFF. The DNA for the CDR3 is TGCGCCAGCAGAAGACTAGCGGGGCACCTCAATGAGCAGTTCTTC.

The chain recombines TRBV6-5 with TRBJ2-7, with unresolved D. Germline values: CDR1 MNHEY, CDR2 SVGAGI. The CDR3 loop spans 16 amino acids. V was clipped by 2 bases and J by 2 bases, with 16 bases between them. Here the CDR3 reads CASSYGSEVKAYEQYF. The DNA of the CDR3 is TGTGCCAGCAGTTACGGAAGCGAAGTTAAGGCCTACGAGCAGTACTTC.

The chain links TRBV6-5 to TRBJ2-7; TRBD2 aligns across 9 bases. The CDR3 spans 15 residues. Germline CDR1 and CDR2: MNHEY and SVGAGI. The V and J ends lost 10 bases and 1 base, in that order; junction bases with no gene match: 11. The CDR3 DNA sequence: TGTGCCACCCAATCCGCGGGGGGGCCATCCTACGAGCAGTACTTC. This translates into CATQSAGGPSYEQYF.

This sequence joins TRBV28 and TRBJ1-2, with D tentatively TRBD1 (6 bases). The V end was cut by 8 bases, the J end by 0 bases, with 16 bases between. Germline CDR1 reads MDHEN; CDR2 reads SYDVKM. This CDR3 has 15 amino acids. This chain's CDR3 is CASGQGIWSNYGYTF. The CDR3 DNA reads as TGTGCCAGCGGCCAGGGGATATGGTCTAACTATGGCTACACCTTC.

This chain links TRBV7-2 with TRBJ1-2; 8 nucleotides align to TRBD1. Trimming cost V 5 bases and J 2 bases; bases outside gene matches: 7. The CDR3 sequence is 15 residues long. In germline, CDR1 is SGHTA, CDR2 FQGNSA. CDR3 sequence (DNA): TGTGCCAGCAGCGCAAAACGGACAGGGAACTATGGCTACACCTTC. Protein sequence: CASSAKRTGNYGYTF.

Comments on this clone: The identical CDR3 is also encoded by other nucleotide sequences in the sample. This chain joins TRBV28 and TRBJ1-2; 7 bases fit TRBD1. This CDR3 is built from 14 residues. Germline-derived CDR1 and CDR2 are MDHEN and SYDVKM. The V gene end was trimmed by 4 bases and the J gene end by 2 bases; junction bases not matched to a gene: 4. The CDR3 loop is CASSSLTGNYGYTF. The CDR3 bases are TGTGCCAGCAGTTCGCTGACAGGGAACTATGGCTACACCTTC.

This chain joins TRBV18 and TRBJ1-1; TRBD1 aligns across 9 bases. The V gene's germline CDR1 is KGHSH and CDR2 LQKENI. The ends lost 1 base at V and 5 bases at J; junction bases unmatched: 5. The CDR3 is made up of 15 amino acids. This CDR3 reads CASSPQWDRETEAFF. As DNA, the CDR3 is TGTGCCAGCTCACCACAGTGGGACAGGGAAACTGAAGCTTTCTTT. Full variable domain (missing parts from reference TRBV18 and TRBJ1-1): NAGVMQNPRHLVRRRGQEARLRCSPMKGHSHVYWYRQLPEEGLKFMVYLQKENIIDESGMPKERFSAEFPKEGPSILRIQQVVRGDSAAYFCASSPQWDRETEAFFGQGTRLTVV.

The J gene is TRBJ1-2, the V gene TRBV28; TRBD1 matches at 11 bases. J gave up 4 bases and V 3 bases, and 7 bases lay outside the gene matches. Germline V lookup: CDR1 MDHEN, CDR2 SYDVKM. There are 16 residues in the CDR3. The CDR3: CASSFPRGTGGYGYTF. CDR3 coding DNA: TGTGCCAGCAGTTTTCCCCGTGGGACAGGGGGCTATGGCTACACCTTC.

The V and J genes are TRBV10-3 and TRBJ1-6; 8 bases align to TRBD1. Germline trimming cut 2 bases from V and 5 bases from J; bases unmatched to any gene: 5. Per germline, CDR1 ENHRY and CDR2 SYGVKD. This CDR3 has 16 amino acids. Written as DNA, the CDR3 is TGTGCCATCAGTGAGCCACAGGGGGGGAATAATTCACCCCTCCACTTT. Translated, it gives CAISEPQGGNNSPLHF.

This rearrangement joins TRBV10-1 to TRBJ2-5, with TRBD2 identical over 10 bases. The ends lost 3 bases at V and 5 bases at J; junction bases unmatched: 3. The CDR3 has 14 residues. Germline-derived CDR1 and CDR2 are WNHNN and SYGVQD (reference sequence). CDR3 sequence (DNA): TGCGCCAGCAGTGATCCGGGACTAGCGGAGACCCAGTACTTC. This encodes CASSDPGLAETQYF.

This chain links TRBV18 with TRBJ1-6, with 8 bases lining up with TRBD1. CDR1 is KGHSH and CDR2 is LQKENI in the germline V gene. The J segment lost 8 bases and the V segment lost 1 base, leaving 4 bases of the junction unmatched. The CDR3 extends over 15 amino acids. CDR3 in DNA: TGTGCCAGCTCACCACAAGGACAGGGCGATTCACCCCTCCACTTT. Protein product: CASSPQGQGDSPLHF.

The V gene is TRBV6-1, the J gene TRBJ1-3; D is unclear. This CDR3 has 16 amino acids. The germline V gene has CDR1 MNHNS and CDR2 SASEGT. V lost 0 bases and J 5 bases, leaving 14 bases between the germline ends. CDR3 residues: CASSEAPGSNRNTIYF. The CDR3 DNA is TGTGCCAGCAGTGAAGCGCCGGGGAGTAATAGAAACACCATATATTTT.

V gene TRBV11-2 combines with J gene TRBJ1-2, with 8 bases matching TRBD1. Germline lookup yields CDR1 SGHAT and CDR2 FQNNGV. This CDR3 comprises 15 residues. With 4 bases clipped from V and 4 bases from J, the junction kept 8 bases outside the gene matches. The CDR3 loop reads CASSSIRGQPYGYTF. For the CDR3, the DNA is TGTGCCAGCAGCTCTATCAGGGGGCAACCCTATGGCTACACCTTC. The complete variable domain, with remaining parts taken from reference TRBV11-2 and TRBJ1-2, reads EAGVAQSPRYKIIEKRQSVAFWCNPISGHATLYWYQQILGQGPKLLIQFQNNGVVDDSQLPKDRFSAERLKGVDSTLKIQPAKLEDSAVYLCASSSIRGQPYGYTFGSGTRLTVV.

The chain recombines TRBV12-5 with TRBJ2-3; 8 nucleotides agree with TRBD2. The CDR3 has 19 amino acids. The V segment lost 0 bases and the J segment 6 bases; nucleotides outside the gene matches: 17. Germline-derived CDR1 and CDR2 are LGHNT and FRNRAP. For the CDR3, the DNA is TGTGCTAGTGGTTTGGTACGCCGGGCGGGGGGCCGGGGAGTTGATACGCAGTATTTT. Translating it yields CASGLVRRAGGRGVDTQYF.

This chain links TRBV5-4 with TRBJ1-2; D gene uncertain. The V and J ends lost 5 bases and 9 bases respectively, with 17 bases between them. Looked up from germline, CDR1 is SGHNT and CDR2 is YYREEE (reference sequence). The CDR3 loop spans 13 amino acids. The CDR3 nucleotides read TGTGCCAGCAGTAGCGGAGGCCGGGTCAGCTACACCTTC. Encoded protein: CASSSGGRVSYTF.

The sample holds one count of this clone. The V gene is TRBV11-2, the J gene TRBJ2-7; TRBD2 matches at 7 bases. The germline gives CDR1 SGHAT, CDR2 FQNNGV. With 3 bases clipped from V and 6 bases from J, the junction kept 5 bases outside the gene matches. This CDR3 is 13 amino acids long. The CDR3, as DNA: TGTGCCAGCAGCTTCGGGACTACCAGCGAGCAGTACGTC. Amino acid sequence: CASSFGTTSEQYV.

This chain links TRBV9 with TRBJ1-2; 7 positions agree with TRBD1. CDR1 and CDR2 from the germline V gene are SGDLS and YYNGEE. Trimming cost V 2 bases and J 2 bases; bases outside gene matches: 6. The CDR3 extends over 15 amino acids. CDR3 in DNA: TGTGCCAGCAGCGTCAGAACGGACAGGAACTATGGCTACACCTTC. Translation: CASSVRTDRNYGYTF.

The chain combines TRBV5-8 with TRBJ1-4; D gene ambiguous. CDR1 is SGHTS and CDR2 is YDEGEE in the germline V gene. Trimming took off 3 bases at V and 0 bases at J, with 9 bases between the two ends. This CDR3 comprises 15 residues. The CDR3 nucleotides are TGTGCCAGCAGCTCACTTAGAGCAACTAATGAAAAACTGTTTTTT. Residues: CASSSLRATNEKLFF.

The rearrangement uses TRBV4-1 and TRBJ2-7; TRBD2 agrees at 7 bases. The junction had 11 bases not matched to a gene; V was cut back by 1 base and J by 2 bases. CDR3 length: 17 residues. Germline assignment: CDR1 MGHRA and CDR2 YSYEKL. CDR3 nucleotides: TGCGCCAGCAGCCAAGGGTGGGGCGGGGGTTATACCTACGAGCAGTACGTC. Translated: CASSQGWGGGYTYEQYV.

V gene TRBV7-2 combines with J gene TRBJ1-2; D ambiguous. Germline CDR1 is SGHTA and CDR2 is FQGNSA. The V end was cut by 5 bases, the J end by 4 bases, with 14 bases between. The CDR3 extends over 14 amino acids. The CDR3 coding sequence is TGTGCCAGCAGCCCTGTTACACCGCTCTATGGCTACACCTTC. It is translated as CASSPVTPLYGYTF.

CDR3 nucleotides: TGCAGCGTTAATAATGGGGGGATAGAAAACACCATATATTTT. Its protein product is CSVNNGGIENTIYF. V and J are TRBV29-1 and TRBJ1-3, with D perhaps matching TRBD1 (5 bases). This CDR3 is 14 amino acids long. V was trimmed by 5 bases and J by 6 bases, leaving 17 bases between them. In germline, CDR1 is SQVTM, CDR2 ANQGSEA.

In DNA form, the CDR3 reads TGTGCCAGCAGTGAAAGACAGGGTTCATCATCTGGAAACACCATATATTTT. Translation: CASSERQGSSSGNTIYF. The chain joins TRBV6-1 to TRBJ1-3; 7 nucleotides align to TRBD1. J was trimmed by 1 base and V by 2 bases; bases with no gene match: 8. This CDR3 has 17 amino acids. Germline CDR1 reads MNHNS; CDR2 reads SASEGT.

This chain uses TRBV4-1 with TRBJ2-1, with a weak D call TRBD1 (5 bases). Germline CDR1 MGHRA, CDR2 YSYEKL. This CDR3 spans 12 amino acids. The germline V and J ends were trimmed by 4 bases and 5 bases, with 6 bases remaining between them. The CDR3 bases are TGCGCCAGCAGCCCCAGGGACAATGAGCAGTTCTTC. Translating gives CASSPRDNEQFF.

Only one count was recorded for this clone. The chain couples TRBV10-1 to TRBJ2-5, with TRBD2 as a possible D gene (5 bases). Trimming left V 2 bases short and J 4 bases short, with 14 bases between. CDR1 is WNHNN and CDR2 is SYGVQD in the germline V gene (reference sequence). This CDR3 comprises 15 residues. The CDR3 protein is CASSEGRVGRETQYF. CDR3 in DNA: TGCGCCAGCAGTGAGGGCCGGGTGGGGAGAGAGACCCAGTACTTC.